Below are 25 T cell receptor beta chains sequenced from a single sample in a study of CD8 T cells in ankylosing spondylitis. TCRdb redid the calling of the 5' RACE reads with MiXCR, one entry per CDR3 protein. Seen here are roughly 260,000 distinct CDR3 sequences, over 15% observed once, and the top ten hold about 8.2%. Sequencing used blood, either unsorted or a sorted T cell fraction (not recorded which). The receptors here all came from a male donor with ankylosing spondylitis or in good health (not recorded which).

The sample holds a few counts of this clonotype. The J gene is TRBJ1-2, the V gene TRBV5-6; the match to TRBD1 covers 8 bases. The V gene's germline CDR1 is SGHDT and CDR2 YYEEEE. There are 15 residues in the CDR3. V shed 4 bases, J shed 6 bases, and the junction held 11 bases outside the gene matches. CDR3 DNA: TGTGCCAGCAGCACAAGACAGGGGCTACGGGATGGCTACACCTTC. Translated, it gives CASSTRQGLRDGYTF.

A few counts support this clonotype. The V and J genes are TRBV20-1 and TRBJ1-5; possible D gene TRBD1, 6 bases. CDR1 is DFQATT and CDR2 is SNEGSKA in the germline V gene (reference sequence). V gave up 3 bases and J gave up 1 base, with 13 bases separating them. The CDR3 covers 15 residues. The CDR3 here is CSASGGRMSNQPQHF. The CDR3 DNA sequence: TGCAGTGCTAGCGGGGGGCGTATGAGCAATCAGCCCCAGCATTTT.

This clonotype has a count of ten or more. CDR3: CASRIRVTDTQYF. The CDR3 DNA reads as TGTGCCAGCCGAATTCGTGTCACAGATACGCAGTATTTT. The rearrangement links TRBV12-3 or TRBV12-4 to TRBJ2-3; D call uncertain. The CDR3 has 13 residues. V was cut by 8 bases and J by 2 bases, with 11 bases left in between.

This chain links TRBV3-1 with TRBJ2-7; D not resolved. Between the trimmed V and J ends, which lost 7 bases and 1 base, there was a span of 23 bases. The germline V gene has CDR1 LGHDT and CDR2 YNNKEL (reference sequence). The CDR3 length is 17 residues. The CDR3 sequence: CASKPRTGRTKSYEQYV. In DNA form, the CDR3 reads TGTGCCAGCAAGCCACGTACGGGTCGCACTAAGTCCTACGAGCAGTACGTC.

This clonotype was observed a handful of times. The genes are TRBV27 and TRBJ2-3, with D unresolved. CDR3 length: 16 amino acids. Trimming pared 2 bases from V and 2 bases from J, leaving 14 bases between. Germline loops: CDR1 MNHEY, CDR2 SMNVEV (reference sequence). CDR3: CASSLQGIPFTDTQYF. CDR3 coding DNA: TGTGCCAGCAGTTTACAAGGGATACCCTTCACAGATACGCAGTATTTT.

The chain is built from TRBV18 and TRBJ2-2; D is unclear. The germline V gene encodes CDR1 KGHSH and CDR2 LQKENI. The CDR3 loop spans 15 amino acids. Trimming removed 2 bases at V and 3 bases at J, with 10 bases between. The CDR3 spells CASSPEFFDTGELFF. CDR3 nucleotide sequence: TGTGCCAGCTCACCAGAGTTCTTCGACACCGGGGAGCTGTTTTTT.

The chain links TRBV20-1 to TRBJ1-5; 7 nucleotides line up with TRBD1. The CDR3 consists of 14 residues. The germline CDR1 and CDR2 sequences are DFQATT and SNEGSKA (reference sequence). V was pared by 5 bases and J by 0 bases, with 4 bases of the junction left unmatched. DNA of the CDR3: TGCAGTGCTCGGGACAGCGATAGCAATCAGCCCCAGCATTTT. Amino acid sequence: CSARDSDSNQPQHF.

This clonotype was recorded a few times. This chain connects TRBV20-1 to TRBJ2-3, with D possibly TRBD2 on 8 matching bases. Germline V lookup: CDR1 DFQATT, CDR2 SNEGSKA (reference sequence). This CDR3 has 14 amino acids. With 7 bases removed from V and 3 bases from J, the gap between germline ends came to 17 bases. In DNA form, the CDR3 reads TGCAGTGGCCGGGAGGGGGCATCAACAGATACGCAGTATTTT. It codes for CSGREGASTDTQYF.

The V gene is TRBV11-2, the J gene TRBJ1-4; TRBD1 matches at 9 bases. CDR3 size: 14 residues. Germline CDR1 reads SGHAT; CDR2 reads FQNNGV. J lost 10 bases, V lost 5 bases, and 8 bases had no gene match. CDR3 sequence: CASSHPGQGRKLFF. CDR3 bases: TGTGCCAGCAGCCACCCGGGACAGGGTCGAAAACTGTTTTTT.

This clonotype has a handful of counts. The rearrangement links TRBV5-1 to TRBJ2-2; D unresolved. From germline, CDR1 is SGHRS and CDR2 YFSETQ. V lost 2 bases, J lost 6 bases, and 11 bases lay in between. The CDR3 loop spans 14 amino acids. CDR3 coding DNA: TGCGCCAGCAGCTTATCCTGGTTTCCCGGGGAGCTGTTTTTT. The encoded protein is CASSLSWFPGELFF.

At least ten counts were recorded for this clonotype. The rearrangement joins TRBV5-1 to TRBJ2-3, with 8 bases that match TRBD1. CDR3 size: 14 residues. CDR1 is SGHRS, CDR2 YFSETQ, per germline. The ends lost 3 bases at V and 4 bases at J; junction bases unmatched: 4. DNA of the CDR3: TGCGCCAGCAGCTCGGGACAGGTCGCAGATACGCAGTATTTT. It yields the protein CASSSGQVADTQYF.

This clonotype was detected a few times. J is TRBJ2-7 and V is TRBV7-8; perhaps D is TRBD1 or TRBD2 (5 bases each). Trimming pared 3 bases from V and 3 bases from J, leaving 15 bases between. The length of the CDR3 is 15 residues. The germline V gene has CDR1 SGHVS and CDR2 FQNEAQ. Here the CDR3 DNA reads TGTGCCAGCAGCTTCCGAGGGGAAATCAACTACGAGCAGTACGTC. This gives the protein CASSFRGEINYEQYV.

J is TRBJ2-2 and V is TRBV10-3; perhaps TRBD1 as D (5 bases). Germline CDR1 ENHRY, CDR2 SYGVKD. V was clipped by 6 bases and J by 2 bases, with 10 bases between them. This CDR3 has 14 residues. In DNA form, the CDR3 reads TGTGCCATCAGGAAAGGGGAAAACACCGGGGAGCTGTTTTTT. It specifies CAIRKGENTGELFF.

There are a few counts of this clonotype. The chain carries TRBV10-2 and TRBJ1-5; unclear D gene. Germline CDR1 reads WSHSY; CDR2 reads SAAADI. The CDR3 sequence is 14 residues long. The V end was cut by 2 bases, the J end by 9 bases, with 14 bases between. The CDR3 loop is CASSERTDSGPQHF. The CDR3 DNA reads TGCGCCAGCAGTGAGCGGACGGACTCGGGGCCCCAGCATTTT.

This clonotype has just a few counts. The chain uses TRBV28 and TRBJ2-1; D is possibly TRBD2 (5 bases). Trimming removed 7 bases at V and 5 bases at J, with 15 bases between. Germline V CDR1 and CDR2: MDHEN, SYDVKM. This CDR3 has 14 residues. The CDR3 is CASISMGSDNEQFF. The CDR3 DNA is TGTGCCAGCATCTCCATGGGGAGCGACAATGAGCAGTTCTTC.

This clonotype was seen a few times. The J gene is TRBJ2-1, the V gene TRBV12-3 or TRBV12-4; D remains unclear. Trimming cost V 6 bases and J 3 bases, with 21 bases left between them. The CDR3 has 17 amino acids. The CDR3 is CASRLSWTSESYNEQFF. As DNA, the CDR3 is TGTGCCAGCAGGCTGAGCTGGACCTCGGAAAGCTACAATGAGCAGTTCTTC.

This clonotype was counted only a few times. The chain employs TRBV4-2 and TRBJ2-1; perhaps TRBD2 as D (5 bases). Germline lookup yields CDR1 LGHNA and CDR2 YNFKEQ. The CDR3 is 17 amino acids. V lost 2 bases and J 9 bases, leaving 23 bases between the germline ends. In nucleotides, the CDR3 is TGTGCCAGCAGCCAATGGAGAGGTGTTAGCTCTGGAGGTGAGCAGTTCTTC. Protein product: CASSQWRGVSSGGEQFF.

This clonotype was counted a few times. The chain is built from TRBV28 and TRBJ2-1; D gene unclear. This CDR3 contains 11 residues. The V and J ends lost 6 bases and 8 bases respectively, with 8 bases between them. Germline lookup yields CDR1 MDHEN and CDR2 SYDVKM. CDR3 sequence reads: CASSPWHEQFF. As DNA, the CDR3 is TGTGCCAGCAGCCCTTGGCATGAGCAGTTCTTC.

The V call is TRBV28, the J call TRBJ2-1; 8 bases align to TRBD1. Unmatched junction bases numbered 8, after V lost 3 bases and J lost 7 bases. The germline CDR1 and CDR2 sequences are MDHEN and SYDVKM. The CDR3 length is 15 residues. CDR3 bases: TGTGCCAGCAGTTTCCGCAGGGGGCAGTTTAATGAGCAGTTCTTC. Its protein is CASSFRRGQFNEQFF.

V is TRBV6-1 and J is TRBJ1-5; D possibly corresponds to TRBD1 (6 bases). The germline V and J ends were trimmed by 6 bases and 7 bases, with 19 bases remaining between them. The CDR3 extends over 15 amino acids. Germline V gene data show CDR1 as MNHNS and CDR2 as SASEGT. The CDR3 sequence: CASSWGGGGGQPQHF. CDR3 in DNA: TGTGCCAGCAGCTGGGGGGGAGGGGGAGGGCAGCCCCAGCATTTT.

This chain joins TRBV7-2 and TRBJ1-4; TRBD1 is a possible D gene (6 bases). The CDR3 is 13 amino acids. Looked up from germline, CDR1 is SGHTA and CDR2 is FQGNSA. Trimming removed 2 bases at V and 8 bases at J, with 9 bases between. The chain's CDR3 is CASSLRQGEKLFF. DNA for the CDR3: TGTGCCAGCAGCTTAAGGCAGGGGGAAAAACTGTTTTTT.

This sequence joins TRBV4-1 and TRBJ2-5; a weak D match, TRBD1 (6 bases). Trimming took 1 base from V and 2 from J, leaving 11 bases between them. CDR3 length: 15 amino acids. Germline V gives CDR1 MGHRA, CDR2 YSYEKL. The CDR3 coding sequence is TGCGCCAGCAGCCAAGGTAGCAGGGGTCAAGAGACCCAGTACTTC. Residues: CASSQGSRGQETQYF.

This clonotype was picked up many times. This chain uses TRBV5-1 with TRBJ2-2, with D uncertain. CDR1 and CDR2 (germline): SGHRS, YFSETQ. This CDR3 contains 15 residues. Between the trimmed V and J ends, which lost 0 bases and 1 base, there was a span of 7 bases. The CDR3 DNA sequence: TGCGCCAGCAGCTTGGGGCAGGTGAACACCGGGGAGCTGTTTTTT. This encodes CASSLGQVNTGELFF.

In regard to this clonotype: At one end the junction does not follow the germline gene, possibly because of a read error. V and J are TRBV2 and TRBJ2-3; 15 bases line up with TRBD2. The germline V gene has CDR1 SNHLY and CDR2 FYNNEI. The CDR3 extends over 18 amino acids. CDR3 DNA sequence: TGTACCAGCAGCCCAGGGACTAGCGGGGGGCTGTCCCAAGATACGCAGTATTTT. It encodes CTSSPGTSGGLSQDTQYF.

A word on this clonotype: At one of its ends the junction is not consistent with the germline gene, which may arise from a read error. The chain uses TRBV11-2 and TRBJ2-1, with TRBD2 as a possible D gene (5 bases). The length of the CDR3 is 15 residues. Germline-derived CDR1 and CDR2 are SGHAT and FQNNGV. The CDR3, as DNA: TGTGTCAGCAGCTTAGTTAGCGCGAACTACAATGAGCAGTTCTTC. The encoded protein is CVSSLVSANYNEQFF.